The 21 T cell receptor beta chains listed next were all sequenced from one sample in a study of cytomegalovirus exposure and HLA in healthy donors. PCR amplification relied on 60 Vbeta primers (plus 13 Jbeta primers). Some clones are missing from TCRdb's copy, which holds only in-frame ones; the method was immunoSEQ multiplex PCR. The sample comprises roughly 100,000 clones, more than 60% of which are singletons, and about 2.2% rests with the top ten. Specimen: PBMCs. The origin of the receptors is a young man in good health and CMV-seronegative.

The J gene is TRBJ1-1, the V gene TRBV7-9; D gene unclear. Germline loops: CDR1 SEHNR, CDR2 FQNEAQ (reference sequence). V was cut by 3 bases and J by 2 bases, with 10 bases left in between. The CDR3 runs 14 residues. This CDR3 is CASSFGNFNTEAFF. The CDR3, as DNA: TGTGCCAGCAGCTTCGGTAATTTCAACACTGAAGCTTTCTTT. The full variable domain, in which reference TRBV7-9 and TRBJ1-1 provide the parts outside the CDR3, is DTGVSQNPRHKITKRGQNVTFRCDPISEHNRLYWYRQTLGQGPEFLTYFQNEAQLEKSRLLSDRFSAERPKGSFSTLEIQRTEQGDSAMYLCASSFGNFNTEAFFGQGTRLTVV.

The chain recombines TRBV5-4 with TRBJ1-2, with a possible D match to TRBD1 (6 bases). The V end was cut by 1 base, the J end by 7 bases, with 17 bases between. This CDR3 spans 15 amino acids. CDR1 is SGHNT and CDR2 is YYREEE in the germline V gene (reference sequence). CDR3 loop: CASSLWVAGEFGYTF. CDR3 DNA: TGTGCCAGCAGCTTGTGGGTGGCAGGGGAATTTGGCTACACCTTC.

This clone came up a few times. V gene TRBV6-5 combines with J gene TRBJ1-1, with 7 bases matching TRBD1. Germline lookup yields CDR1 MNHEY and CDR2 SVGAGI. The CDR3 contains 12 residues. Germline trimming cut 8 bases from V and 3 bases from J; bases unmatched to any gene: 3. CDR3 sequence (DNA): TGTGCCAGCCAGGACAGGTACACTGAAGCTTTCTTT. Its protein product is CASQDRYTEAFF.

The CDR3 region has the DNA TGTGCCAGCAGTGAAGCAAGCGACATTCAGTACTTC. This translates into CASSEASDIQYF. V is TRBV2 and J is TRBJ2-4, with unresolved D. Trimming left V 0 bases short and J 8 bases short, with 5 bases between. This CDR3 contains 12 residues. Germline V gives CDR1 SNHLY, CDR2 FYNNEI.

The V gene is TRBV11-2, the J gene TRBJ1-4, with D tentatively TRBD1 (5 bases). CDR3 length equals 12 residues. CDR1 is SGHAT and CDR2 is FQNNGV in the germline V gene. Trimming took 3 bases from V and 11 from J, leaving 10 bases between them. CDR3 protein: CASSFRGEKLFF. In nucleotides, the CDR3 is TGTGCCAGCAGCTTTAGGGGTGAGAAACTGTTTTTT. Combining the CDR3 with reference TRBV11-2 and TRBJ1-4 gives the whole variable domain EAGVAQSPRYKIIEKRQSVAFWCNPISGHATLYWYQQILGQGPKLLIQFQNNGVVDDSQLPKDRFSAERLKGVDSTLKIQPAKLEDSAVYLCASSFRGEKLFFGSGTQLSVL.

A note on this clone: Other DNA sequences within the sample encode an identical CDR3. The genes are TRBV9 and TRBJ2-1; TRBD2 matches 10 bases. CDR3 length: 17 amino acids. Germline V CDR1 and CDR2: SGDLS, YYNGEE. The J segment lost 0 bases and the V segment lost 3 bases, leaving 6 bases of the junction unmatched. This CDR3 reads CASSGRLAGSSYNEQFF. In DNA, the CDR3 is TGTGCCAGCAGCGGAAGACTAGCGGGCAGCTCCTACAATGAGCAGTTCTTC.

This clone was recorded a few times. V usage is TRBV7-2 and J usage is TRBJ2-5, with 10 nucleotides matching TRBD2. After removal of 4 bases from V and 5 bases from J, the junction contained 10 bases not matched to a gene. Germline lookup yields CDR1 SGHTA and CDR2 FQGNSA. This CDR3 has 16 residues. The CDR3 sequence: CASSSRSSGGAETQYF. The DNA for the CDR3 is TGTGCCAGCAGCTCTCGTTCCAGCGGGGGGGCTGAGACCCAGTACTTC.

The V gene is TRBV6-1, the J gene TRBJ2-1, with D unclear. Germline V CDR1 and CDR2: MNHNS, SASEGT. The CDR3 extends over 12 amino acids. Trimming took off 2 bases at V and 6 bases at J, with 5 bases between the two ends. For the CDR3, the DNA is TGTGCCAGCAGTGAATACGGCAATGAGCAGTTCTTC. This gives the protein CASSEYGNEQFF.

The genes are TRBV5-1 and TRBJ2-7; TRBD2 matches 12 bases. Germline V gene sequence: CDR1 SGHRS, CDR2 YFSETQ. This CDR3 has 18 amino acids. After removal of 1 base from V and 5 bases from J, the junction contained 13 bases not matched to a gene. The CDR3 is CASSLTAVTSGSLNEQYF. The CDR3 DNA reads as TGCGCCAGCAGCTTGACCGCCGTGACTAGCGGGAGTCTCAACGAGCAGTACTTC.

The chain links TRBV30 to TRBJ1-6; TRBD1 might be the D (5 bases). The V gene lost 3 bases and the J gene lost 7 bases, with 10 bases spanning the gap. This CDR3 has 13 residues. The germline gives CDR1 GTSNPN, CDR2 SVGIG (reference sequence). The DNA of the CDR3 is TGTGCCTGGAGCGGAGACAGAAATTCACCCCTCCACTTT. The encoded protein is CAWSGDRNSPLHF.

This sequence joins TRBV29-1 and TRBJ2-5; TRBD1 aligns across 9 bases. The CDR3 is 12 residues long. Germline-derived CDR1 and CDR2 are SQVTM and ANQGSEA. The J segment lost 3 bases and the V segment lost 5 bases, leaving 1 base of the junction unmatched. CDR3 region: CSVRQGEETQYF. The CDR3, as DNA: TGCAGCGTTCGACAGGGGGAAGAGACCCAGTACTTC.

This clone is a singleton in its sample. The chain recombines TRBV6-5 with TRBJ2-5; 7 nucleotides agree with TRBD1. The germline gives CDR1 MNHEY, CDR2 SVGAGI. This CDR3 is 13 amino acids long. Trimming took 6 bases from V and 5 from J; bases not matched to a gene: 6. CDR3 residues: CASRNRGGETQYF. The CDR3, as DNA: TGTGCCAGCAGGAACAGGGGTGGTGAGACCCAGTACTTC.

This sequence joins TRBV30 and TRBJ1-4; 7 nucleotides match TRBD1. The trim removed 2 bases at V and 5 bases at J, leaving 5 bases unmatched. The length of the CDR3 is 14 residues. Germline CDR1 and CDR2: GTSNPN and SVGIG (reference sequence). The CDR3 nucleotides are TGTGCCTGGAGTAGAGGAGGGGGCAATGAAAAACTGTTTTTT. Protein: CAWSRGGGNEKLFF.

The V and J genes are TRBV14 and TRBJ2-5, with D possibly matching TRBD2 (6 bases). Germline V gives CDR1 SGHDN, CDR2 FVKESK. V lost 0 bases and J 4 bases, leaving 15 bases between the germline ends. The length of the CDR3 is 16 residues. The CDR3 nucleotides read TGTGCCAGCAGCCAAGAGAGCCGGGAGAGGAGAGAGACCCAGTACTTC. It translates to CASSQESRERRETQYF. The full variable domain, completed using reference TRBV14 and TRBJ2-5, is EAGVTQFPSHSVIEKGQTVTLRCDPISGHDNLYWYRRVMGKEIKFLLHFVKESKQDESGMPNNRFLAERTGGTYSTLKVQPAELEDSGVYFCASSQESRERRETQYFGPGTRLLVL.

Comments on this clone: Germline is not matched at one junction end, which may reflect a read error. V and J are TRBV5-4 and TRBJ2-3; TRBD2 matches 9 bases. This CDR3 has 16 amino acids. Germline V CDR1 and CDR2: SGHNT, YYREEE (reference sequence). The CDR3 reads CASGLVAGGRQDTQYF. CDR3 coding DNA: TGTGCCAGCGGCTTGGTCGCGGGGGGGCGTCAAGATACGCAGTATTTT.

This clone has just a few counts. The chain links TRBV6-6 to TRBJ2-3; TRBD1 aligns across 8 bases. The CDR3 runs to 16 residues. V was clipped by 3 bases and J by 1 base; unmatched bases: 6. Looked up from germline, CDR1 is MNHNY and CDR2 is SVGAGI (reference sequence). As DNA, the CDR3 is TGTGCCAGCAGTTATCCACCGGGACAGGGCACAGATACGCAGTATTTT. Amino acid sequence: CASSYPPGQGTDTQYF.

The chain is built from TRBV5-1 and TRBJ2-1, with 13 bases matching TRBD2. Germline V gene sequence: CDR1 SGHRS, CDR2 YFSETQ. The CDR3 runs to 14 residues. V lost 5 bases, J lost 8 bases, and 4 bases stayed unmatched. The CDR3 protein is CASSRTSGSYEQFF. The CDR3 nucleotides are TGCGCCAGCAGTCGGACTAGCGGGAGCTATGAGCAGTTCTTC. The full variable domain, in which reference TRBV5-1 and TRBJ2-1 provide the parts outside the CDR3, is KAGVTQTPRYLIKTRGQQVTLSCSPISGHRSVSWYQQTPGQGLQFLFEYFSETQRNKGNFPGRFSGRQFSNSRSEMNVSTLELGDSALYLCASSRTSGSYEQFFGPGTRLTVL.

V is TRBV27 and J is TRBJ2-3; perhaps TRBD2 as D (6 bases). There are 15 residues in the CDR3. Germline CDR1 is MNHEY and CDR2 is SMNVEV (reference sequence). The V end lost 7 bases, the J end lost 0 bases, and 14 bases lay between the germline ends. CDR3 DNA sequence: TGTGCCAGCAACCTTGGAGCGGGCAGCACAGATACGCAGTATTTT. Its translation: CASNLGAGSTDTQYF.

The rearrangement uses TRBV19 and TRBJ1-6, with D hard to call. The CDR3 runs to 16 residues. V was pared by 4 bases and J by 7 bases, with 17 bases between. Germline V lookup: CDR1 LNHDA, CDR2 SQIVND (reference sequence). This chain's CDR3 is CASSTLGVTGNSPLHF. The CDR3 DNA reads as TGTGCCAGTAGTACCCTCGGGGTGACGGGCAATTCACCCCTCCACTTT.

Concerning this clone itself: The missing conserved phenylalanine or tryptophan at the end of this CDR3 makes a read error likely. The DNA is omitted, as the CDR3 cannot be located on it reliably, and the CDR3 follows TCRdb's listing. The chain links TRBV28 to TRBJ2-3; TRBD1, the table's D call, was not compared with the DNA. The CDR3 totals 9 residues, both ends included. Germline-derived CDR1 and CDR2 are MDHEN and SYDVKM. The CDR3 sequence: CASTERGQD.

This clone showed up just a few times. Here the CDR3 DNA reads TGTGCCATCAGAACCGACTTTACCACCGGGGAGCTGTTTTTT. Translation: CAIRTDFTTGELFF. The chain has TRBV10-3 and TRBJ2-2; D is unclear. Germline lookup yields CDR1 ENHRY and CDR2 SYGVKD. The CDR3 extends over 14 amino acids. The germline V and J ends were trimmed by 6 bases and 4 bases, with 12 bases remaining between them.